This is a list of T cell receptor beta chains from one sample in a study of blood T cell repertoires in COVID-19. This table comes from immunoSEQ multiplex PCR, and its TCRdb copy is limited to in-frame clones, with some not included. The data hold about 260,000 clones, with approximately 91% observed a single time. The source material was peripheral blood. These receptors all stem from a human donor in a cohort sampled during active COVID-19. Both conserved end residues are trimmed from each CDR3. Each record gives: CDR3 protein, J gene, D gene, V gene, CDR3 length. The D gene is left open where the match is weak.

AWSVWLNQPQH	TRBJ1-5	NA	TRBV30	11
ASSFPRFLGEQY	TRBJ2-7	NA	TRBV7-9	12
ASSLGQGATANSPLH	TRBJ1-6	TRBD1	TRBV5-4	15
ASSSDRGRTHGYT	TRBJ1-2	TRBD1	TRBV7-2	13
SVAGASERPNWL	TRBJ2-1	NA	TRBV29-1	12
ASSQGRARKKNTEAF	TRBJ1-1	NA	TRBV4-1	15
ASSALRDYGYT	TRBJ1-2	NA	TRBV9	11
AWSGQYIEAF	TRBJ1-1	NA	TRBV30	10
ASRPIGTPLATNEKLF	TRBJ1-4	NA	TRBV28	16
SVEKAGNSDGYT	TRBJ1-2	NA	TRBV29-1	12
ASSQNVGARDEQY	TRBJ2-7	NA	TRBV6-2/TRBV6-3	13
ASSSERGIRGIRNQPQH	TRBJ1-5	NA	TRBV19	17
ASSQDLDRVTNYGYT	TRBJ1-2	TRBD1	TRBV4-2	15
ASSGTVSNTGELF	TRBJ2-2	TRBD1	TRBV5-1	13
ASSHYRTDTQY	TRBJ2-3	NA	TRBV12-3/TRBV12-4	11
ASRDPTGSSGNTIY	TRBJ1-3	TRBD1	TRBV10-2	14
ASSPDRAGANVLT	TRBJ2-6	TRBD1	TRBV19	13
ASSASGGANTEAF	TRBJ1-1	TRBD1	TRBV7-3	13
ASSRSGTTANYGYT	TRBJ1-2	NA	TRBV4-3	14
ATSDFTTPHAQQF	TRBJ2-1	NA	TRBV24-1	13
ASALPREGSRQF	TRBJ2-1	TRBD2	TRBV11-2	12
ASRTVTGPVSGNTIY	TRBJ1-3	NA	TRBV19	15
SASWLAQEQF	TRBJ2-1	NA	TRBV20-1	10
ASSYRAGATDTQY	TRBJ2-3	NA	TRBV27	13
ASSPLRGPNTEAF	TRBJ1-1	TRBD1	TRBV16	13
AHSGQATYEQY	TRBJ2-7	TRBD1	TRBV10-3	11
ASSPPTSGRPGDTQY	TRBJ2-3	TRBD2	TRBV18	15
ASSGERAYNEQF	TRBJ2-1	NA	TRBV2	12
ASSPPDRVWEQY	TRBJ2-7	TRBD1	TRBV18	12
ASSTGQGAGQY	TRBJ2-7	TRBD1	TRBV19	11
ASSSGLAGGPSTDTQY	TRBJ2-3	TRBD2	TRBV7-2	16
AWSVPDRDNQPQH	TRBJ1-5	NA	TRBV30	13
ASSPRANTGELF	TRBJ2-2	NA	TRBV7-8	12
ASSQSAGGQEDYGYT	TRBJ1-2	NA	TRBV23-1	15
ASSYPGGANYGYT	TRBJ1-2	TRBD1	TRBV25-1	13
ASSRGTSGQETQY	TRBJ2-5	TRBD2	TRBV5-1	13
ASSITGGSSYNEQF	TRBJ2-1	TRBD2	TRBV19	14
ASSIPRLSDEQF	TRBJ2-1	NA	TRBV19	12
ASSPRTAAAF	TRBJ1-1	NA	TRBV12-3/TRBV12-4	10
ASSRGNQPQH	TRBJ1-5	NA	TRBV6-6	10
ASRQQGIVGGYT	TRBJ1-2	NA	TRBV6-5	12
ASTPGWSSSYEQY	TRBJ2-7	NA	TRBV19	13
ATSRDRVDTQY	TRBJ2-3	NA	TRBV15	11
ASSRGGGRNTEAF	TRBJ1-1	NA	TRBV4-3	13
ASSLESGGIEQF	TRBJ2-1	TRBD2	TRBV7-2	12